The present TCR beta chain was sequenced within a study of T-cell reconstitution after alpha-beta-depleted transplantation in children. This clonotype was seen many times. CDR3 length: 16 amino acids. V trimming: 2 bases; J trimming: 9 bases; junction bases outside the gene matches: 13. Germline V gene sequence: CDR1 SGHNT, CDR2 YYREEE (reference sequence). Using unique molecular identifiers, the investigators prepared the TCRbeta library. Each CDR3 protein gets one entry after TCRdb re-called the PCR reads with MiXCR. The data hold 450,000 to 600,000 distinct CDR3 sequences, with about 10% observed a single time.

This receptor was taken from a child aged 2 to 10 with inherited bone marrow failure, due to receive a stem cell transplant. The V and J genes are TRBV5-4 and TRBJ1-4, with 7 bases that match TRBD1. This specimen was PBMCs, taken before TCRalphabeta/CD19-depleted stem cell transplant. The CDR3 loop is CASSFRGAPAGKKLFF. The CDR3, as DNA: TGTGCCAGCAGCTTCAGGGGGGCGCCGGCCGGGAAAAAACTGTTTTTT.